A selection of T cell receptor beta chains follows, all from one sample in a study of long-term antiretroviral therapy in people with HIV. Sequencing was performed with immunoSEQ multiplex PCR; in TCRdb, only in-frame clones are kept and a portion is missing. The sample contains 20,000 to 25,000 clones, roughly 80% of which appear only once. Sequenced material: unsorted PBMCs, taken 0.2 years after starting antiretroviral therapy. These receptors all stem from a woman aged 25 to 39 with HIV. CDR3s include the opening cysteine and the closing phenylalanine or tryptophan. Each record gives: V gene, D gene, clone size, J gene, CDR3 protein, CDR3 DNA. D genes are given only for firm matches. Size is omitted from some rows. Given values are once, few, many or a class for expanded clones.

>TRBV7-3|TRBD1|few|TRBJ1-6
CASSEGQGLLPLHF
TGTGCCAGCAGCGAGGGACAGGGGCTCCTTCCCCTCCACTTT
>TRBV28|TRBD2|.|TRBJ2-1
CASSPTSGGLGGYNEQFF
TGTGCCAGCAGTCCGACTAGCGGGGGCCTCGGTGGGTACAATGAGCAGTTCTTC
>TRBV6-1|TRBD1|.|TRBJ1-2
CASSDLQGTYGYTF
TGTGCCAGCAGTGACTTACAGGGGACCTATGGCTACACCTTC
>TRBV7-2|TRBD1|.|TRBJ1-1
CASRPTRQGMNTEAFF
TGTGCCAGCAGACCGACTCGACAGGGGATGAACACTGAAGCTTTCTTT
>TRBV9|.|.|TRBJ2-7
CASSPLSGAYEQYF
TGTGCCAGCAGTCCCCTCAGCGGAGCCTACGAGCAGTACTTC
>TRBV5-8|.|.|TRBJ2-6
CASPPGHLSGANVLTF
TGTGCCAGCCCGCCGGGACACCTCTCTGGGGCCAACGTCCTGACTTTC
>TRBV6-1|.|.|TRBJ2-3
CASSVSPTDTQYF
TGTGCCAGCAGTGTATCACCTACAGATACGCAGTATTTT
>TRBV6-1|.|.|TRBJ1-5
CASSGERRSNQPQHF
TGTGCCAGCAGTGGGGAGAGACGGAGCAATCAGCCCCAGCATTTT
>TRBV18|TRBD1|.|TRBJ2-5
CASSPATGETQYF
TGTGCCAGCTCACCGGCGACAGGGGAGACCCAGTACTTC
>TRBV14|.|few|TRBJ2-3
CASSLQRRTGIDTQYF
TGTGCCAGCAGCCTCCAACGGCGAACAGGCATAGATACGCAGTATTTT
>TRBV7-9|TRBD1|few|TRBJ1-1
CASSRQGALNTEAFF
TGTGCCAGCAGCCGACAGGGGGCTCTGAACACTGAAGCTTTCTTT
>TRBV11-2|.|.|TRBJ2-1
CASSSQGTGLVQFF
TGTGCCAGCAGCTCCCAGGGGACTGGATTAGTGCAGTTCTTC
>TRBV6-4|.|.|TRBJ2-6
CASSDGSGANVLTF
TGTGCCAGCAGTGACGGTTCTGGGGCCAACGTCCTGACTTTC
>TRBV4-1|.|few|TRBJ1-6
CASSQAGLFPGSPLHF
TGCGCCAGCAGCCAAGCAGGACTCTTCCCCGGTTCACCCCTCCACTTT
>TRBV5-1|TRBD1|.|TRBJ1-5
CASSFSRGRNQPQHF
TGCGCCAGCAGCTTCTCCAGGGGGCGGAATCAGCCCCAGCATTTT
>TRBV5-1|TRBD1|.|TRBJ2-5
CASSPDRAGETQYF
TGCGCCAGCAGCCCAGACAGGGCGGGAGAGACCCAGTACTTC
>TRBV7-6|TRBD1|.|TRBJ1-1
CASSPGTGRGEAFF
TGTGCCAGCAGCCCCGGGACAGGGAGAGGTGAAGCTTTCTTT
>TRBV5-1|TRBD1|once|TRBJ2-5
CASSLYRGRETQYF
TGCGCCAGCAGCTTATACAGGGGACGAGAGACCCAGTACTTC
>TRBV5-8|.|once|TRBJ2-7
CASSAGPDTYEQYF
TGTGCCAGCAGCGCCGGGCCAGACACATACGAGCAGTACTTC
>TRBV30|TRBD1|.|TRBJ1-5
CAWSVLDRDNQPQHF
TGTGCCTGGAGTGTCCTGGACAGGGACAATCAGCCCCAGCATTTT
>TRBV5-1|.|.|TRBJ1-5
CASSLDGVGNQPQHF
TGCGCCAGCAGCTTGGACGGGGTCGGCAATCAGCCCCAGCATTTT
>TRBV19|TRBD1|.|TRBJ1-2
CASRFRTGLYGYTF
TGTGCCAGTAGGTTCCGGACAGGGCTCTATGGCTACACCTTC
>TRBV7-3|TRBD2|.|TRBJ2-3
CASSSPERGGRDTQYF
TGTGCCAGCAGCTCCCCGGAGCGGGGGGGCCGAGATACGCAGTATTTT
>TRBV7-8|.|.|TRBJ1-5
CASSLTAANNQPQHF
TGTGCCAGCAGCTTAACGGCGGCTAATAATCAGCCCCAGCATTTT
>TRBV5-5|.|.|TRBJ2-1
CASSLRGRDEEQFF
TGTGCCAGCAGCTTGCGGGGGCGGGACGAGGAGCAGTTCTTC
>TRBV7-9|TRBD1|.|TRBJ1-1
CASSERQGGTEAFF
TGTGCCAGCAGCGAGAGACAGGGTGGCACTGAAGCTTTCTTT
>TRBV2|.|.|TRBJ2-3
CARTEGRSTDTQYF
TGTGCCAGGACCGAGGGGAGAAGCACAGATACGCAGTATTTT
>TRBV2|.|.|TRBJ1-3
CASSASLSSGNTIYF
TGTGCCAGCAGTGCCAGTCTTAGCTCTGGAAACACCATATATTTT
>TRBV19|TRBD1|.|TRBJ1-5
CASSPTGGDQPQHF
TGTGCCAGTAGTCCGACAGGGGGGGATCAGCCCCAGCATTTT
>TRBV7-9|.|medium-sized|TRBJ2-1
CASSPTPHEQFF
TGTGCCAGCAGCCCTACCCCCCATGAGCAGTTCTTC
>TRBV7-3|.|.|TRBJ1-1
CASSLGRGRAEAFF
TGTGCCAGCAGCTTAGGCAGGGGTCGGGCTGAAGCTTTCTTT
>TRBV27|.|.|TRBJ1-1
CASSNGGETEAFF
TGTGCCAGCAGCAATGGAGGGGAGACTGAAGCTTTCTTT
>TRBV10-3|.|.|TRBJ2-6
CAISESGANVLTF
TGTGCCATCAGTGAATCTGGGGCCAACGTCCTGACTTTC
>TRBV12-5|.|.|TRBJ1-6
CASGASSYNSPLHF
TGTGCTAGCGGAGCGAGCTCCTATAATTCACCCCTCCACTTT
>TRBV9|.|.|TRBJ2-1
CASSIGTNNEQFF
TGTGCCAGCAGCATAGGGACAAACAATGAGCAGTTCTTC
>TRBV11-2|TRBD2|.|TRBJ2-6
CASTPGGKSSGANVLTF
TGTGCCAGCACCCCGGGAGGGAAGAGCTCTGGGGCCAACGTCCTGACTTTC
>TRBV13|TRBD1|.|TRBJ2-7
CASTGQGWYEQYF
TGTGCCAGTACGGGACAGGGGTGGTACGAGCAGTACTTC
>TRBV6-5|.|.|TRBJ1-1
CASTLGHSMNTEAFF
TGTGCCAGCACACTCGGGCATTCCATGAACACTGAAGCTTTCTTT
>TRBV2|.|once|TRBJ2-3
CASRADERRGTQYF
TGTGCCAGCAGGGCCGACGAAAGGAGGGGCACGCAGTATTTT
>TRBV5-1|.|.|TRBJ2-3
CASSSSVSGDTQYF
TGCGCCAGCAGCTCGTCGGTTAGCGGAGATACGCAGTATTTT
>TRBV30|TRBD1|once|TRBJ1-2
CAWNRIGDRAGYTF
TGTGCCTGGAATCGGATTGGTGACAGGGCTGGCTACACCTTC
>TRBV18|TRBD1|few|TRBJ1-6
CASSPPGQGASPLHF
TGTGCCAGCTCACCACCGGGACAGGGGGCCTCACCCCTCCACTTT
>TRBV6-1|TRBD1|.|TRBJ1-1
CASSEAGGTGPEAFF
TGTGCCAGCAGTGAAGCTGGGGGGACAGGGCCTGAAGCTTTCTTT